A selection of T cell receptor beta chains follows, all from one sample in a study of shared clonotypes between healthy human individuals. Assay used: immunoSEQ multiplex PCR; TCRdb lists only in-frame clones, some missing. The sample shows under 2.5 million clones, approximately 90% of them seen only once. Sequenced sample: naive CD4+ T cells from PBMCs. The receptors derive from a man aged 18 to 29 in good health. Some clones in this sample may be carry-over from other donors' samples. Each CDR3 is given with its conserved first and last residue. The order of the fields is CDR3 DNA, CDR3 protein, V gene, clone size, D gene, J gene. The D gene is left open where the match is weak. Clone size is stated in some rows and not others, as once, few, many or a class when expanded.

TGCAGCGGGGGACTAGCGGGGAACTCTGGGGCCAACGTCCTGACTTTC CSGGLAGNSGANVLTF TRBV29-1 NA TRBD2 TRBJ2-6
TGTGCCAGCAGTGCCACTACAGGAAGGGGGACTGAAGCTTTCTTT CASSATTGRGTEAFF TRBV2 NA NA TRBJ1-1
TGTGCCAGCAGCTTAGACGCGAACAATGAGCAGTTCTTC CASSLDANNEQFF TRBV11-2 NA NA TRBJ2-1
TGTGCCAGCATCCGGGCCGGGACTAGCGGAGACTACGAGCAGTACTTC CASIRAGTSGDYEQYF TRBV2 NA TRBD2 TRBJ2-7
TGTGCCAGCAGCCTTCTAGCGGGGAACCACAATGAGCAGTTCTTC CASSLLAGNHNEQFF TRBV7-3 NA TRBD2 TRBJ2-1
TGTGCCAGCAGTCCCCGTACTAGCGGGACCTACAATGAGCAGTTCTTC CASSPRTSGTYNEQFF TRBV2 NA TRBD2 TRBJ2-1
TGTGCCAGCAGCTTAGCGCGTCCCGCGGGAGGTTTCACAGATACGCAGTATTTT CASSLARPAGGFTDTQYF TRBV7-9 NA TRBD2 TRBJ2-3
TGCGCCAGCAGATACGGACTAGCGGGAGAATGGAGCTCCTACAATGAGCAGTTCTTC CASRYGLAGEWSSYNEQFF TRBV10-2 NA TRBD2 TRBJ2-1
TGCGCCAGCAGCTCTCAGGGGATTCCCGGGGAGCTGTTTTTT CASSSQGIPGELFF TRBV5-1 once NA TRBJ2-2
TGTGCCAGCAGCTTGTCTGGACAGGGTCGCACTGAAGCTTTCTTT CASSLSGQGRTEAFF TRBV5-6 NA TRBD1 TRBJ1-1
TGCGCCAGCAGCTTGATAGCGGGGCCACAAGAGACCCAGTACTTC CASSLIAGPQETQYF TRBV5-1 once TRBD2 TRBJ2-5
TGTGCCACTGGACTAGCGGTATCTCGAGATACGCAGTATTTT CATGLAVSRDTQYF TRBV5-4 NA TRBD2 TRBJ2-3
TGTGCCTGGAACAATAAGGGGGGCGGTTACGAGCAGTACTTC CAWNNKGGGYEQYF TRBV30 once NA TRBJ2-7
TGCGCCAGCAGCTTAGGCACGGGAGGTGCAGAGACCCAGTACTTC CASSLGTGGAETQYF TRBV5-1 NA TRBD2 TRBJ2-5
TGCAGTGTGGCCAGGGATTATGGCTACACCTTC CSVARDYGYTF TRBV20-1 few NA TRBJ1-2
TGTGCCAGCAGTTATCAGGGCGGCTACACCTTC CASSYQGGYTF TRBV28 NA NA TRBJ1-2
TGTGCCAGCAGCTCGACCCACCCCTTAGAGCAGTACTTC CASSSTHPLEQYF TRBV5-6 NA NA TRBJ2-7
TGCGCCAGCAGCCTGGCTGCCTCGAACACCGGGGAGCTGTTTTTT CASSLAASNTGELFF TRBV5-1 NA NA TRBJ2-2
TGCGCCAGCAGGCCTCAGGGGACTGGGGCCAACGTCCTGACTTTC CASRPQGTGANVLTF TRBV5-1 NA NA TRBJ2-6
TGTGCCAGCTCCAAGGGGGGCCTAGCGGGAGACAATGAGCAGTTCTTC CASSKGGLAGDNEQFF TRBV5-4 NA TRBD2 TRBJ2-1
TGTGCCAGCAGCGCTAGCGGAACCTACAATGAGCAGTTCTTC CASSASGTYNEQFF TRBV9 NA TRBD2 TRBJ2-1
TGTGCCAGCAAGGTTCACAGATACAATCAGCCCCAGCATTTT CASKVHRYNQPQHF TRBV28 once NA TRBJ1-5
TGTGCCAGCAGCTTAGGATCGACAGATACGCAGTATTTT CASSLGSTDTQYF TRBV7-7 NA NA TRBJ2-3
TGTGCCAGCAGCTTGGGGACGGGATTCTCCTACAATGAGCAGTTCTTC CASSLGTGFSYNEQFF TRBV5-5 NA NA TRBJ2-1
TGTGCCAGCAGAAGACGGACAGCAACTAATGAAAAACTGTTTTTT CASRRRTATNEKLFF TRBV2 NA NA TRBJ1-4
TGCGCCAGCAGCTTGGCCGGGGGGGCCCCGAACACTGAAGCTTTCTTT CASSLAGGAPNTEAFF TRBV5-1 NA NA TRBJ1-1
TGTGCCAGCTCACCTTCTAGGTCTGGCGAGCAGTACTTC CASSPSRSGEQYF TRBV18 NA NA TRBJ2-7
TGCGCCAGCAGCCAGGGGGACAGAGATAGCAATCAGCCCCAGCATTTT CASSQGDRDSNQPQHF TRBV4-1 few TRBD1 TRBJ1-5
TGTGCCAGCAGCCAAGATGTGGGCAACCCCTACGAGCAGTACTTC CASSQDVGNPYEQYF TRBV4-2 NA NA TRBJ2-7
TGTGCCAGCAGCCCCGACGGCCTGAGGGTAGTGGATACGCAGTATTTT CASSPDGLRVVDTQYF TRBV5-6 NA NA TRBJ2-3
TGTGCCAGCAGCTTATTGGCAGGGTCACACACCATATATTTT CASSLLAGSHTIYF TRBV7-9 NA NA TRBJ1-3
TGTGCCAGCAGCTCAGGGACTAGCGGGGCCGCCTACGAGCAGTACTTC CASSSGTSGAAYEQYF TRBV7-2 NA TRBD2 TRBJ2-7
TGTGCCAGCCGGAGAGCGAACACTGAAGCTTTCTTT CASRRANTEAFF TRBV6-1 once NA TRBJ1-1
TGTGCCAGCGGACTAGCGGGAGGTTCTGGGGCCAACGTCCTGACTTTC CASGLAGGSGANVLTF TRBV7-9 NA TRBD2 TRBJ2-6
TGTGCCAGCAGTTTGGGGGGCGAGGTCACTGAAGCTTTCTTT CASSLGGEVTEAFF TRBV28 NA NA TRBJ1-1
TGTGCCAGCAGCCCTGGGACAGCGAACACCGGGGAGCTGTTTTTT CASSPGTANTGELFF TRBV5-4 few TRBD1 TRBJ2-2
TGTGCCAGCTCACCGCGACAGGCAGAGGGCAATCAGCCCCAGCATTTT CASSPRQAEGNQPQHF TRBV18 NA NA TRBJ1-5
TGTGCCAGCAGCTCGGCAGGGGTTTATAGCAATCAGCCCCAGCATTTT CASSSAGVYSNQPQHF TRBV7-2 NA NA TRBJ1-5
TGCAGCGCTGCCCCCGTACTCCTTAACGATGAGCAGTTCTTC CSAAPVLLNDEQFF TRBV29-1 NA NA TRBJ2-1
TGTGCCAGCAGCTTAGCAAGGGTCGGGGCCAGGAGCAATCAGCCCCAGCATTTT CASSLARVGARSNQPQHF TRBV7-8 NA NA TRBJ1-5
TGTGCCAGCAGCTCAGGTGGACTTCGCAATGAGCAGTTCTTC CASSSGGLRNEQFF TRBV7-9 NA NA TRBJ2-1
TGTGCCAGCAGCCCGCGCCTCGGGGGCGCCAAAAACATTCAGTACTTC CASSPRLGGAKNIQYF TRBV9 NA NA TRBJ2-4
TGCGCCAGCAGCTCGGAGGGGGGGCAGGTCACTGAAGCTTTCTTT CASSSEGGQVTEAFF TRBV5-1 NA NA TRBJ1-1
TGTGCCAGCAGTGAACTAGCGGGAGGCGGGGAGCTGTTTTTT CASSELAGGGELFF TRBV2 NA TRBD2 TRBJ2-2
TGTGCCAGCAGCCCGGCGAGGGGCCCCATTCAGTACTTC CASSPARGPIQYF TRBV11-2 NA NA TRBJ2-4
TGCGCCAGCAGCCCTGGCCAAGGGTCGATCTTTGGAAACACCATATATTTT CASSPGQGSIFGNTIYF TRBV5-1 NA NA TRBJ1-3
TGTGCCAGCAGCTCATACGGGACAGGGGACCACGAGCAGTACTTC CASSSYGTGDHEQYF TRBV27 NA TRBD1 TRBJ2-7
TGTGCCAGCAGCGCCACAGGGATGTCCTACGAGCAGTACTTC CASSATGMSYEQYF TRBV9 NA NA TRBJ2-7
TGTGCCAGCAGCCAGGGGACAGGGCCCCAAGAGACCCAGTACTTC CASSQGTGPQETQYF TRBV4-2 NA TRBD1 TRBJ2-5
TGTGCCAGCAGTTCTAGCGGGAGGGAGACAGATACGCAGTATTTT CASSSSGRETDTQYF TRBV6-1 NA TRBD2 TRBJ2-3
TGTGCCATCAGCCAAGGCGGGTACACTGAAGCTTTCTTT CAISQGGYTEAFF TRBV10-3 NA NA TRBJ1-1
TGTGCCAGCAGCGTAGGGGTGACAGGAACTAACACCGGGGAGCTGTTTTTT CASSVGVTGTNTGELFF TRBV7-9 NA NA TRBJ2-2
TGTGCCAGTAGTATCGGTGCAGGCACCGGGGAGCTGTTTTTT CASSIGAGTGELFF TRBV19 NA NA TRBJ2-2
TGTGCCAGCAGCTTAGTCCGGGGGGAGCAGTTCTTC CASSLVRGEQFF TRBV7-9 NA NA TRBJ2-1
TGCGCCAGCAGCTTGGCCGGGGGTGTCACTGAAGCTTTCTTT CASSLAGGVTEAFF TRBV5-1 NA NA TRBJ1-1